One and the same sample provided the 30 T cell receptor beta chains below, sequenced in a study of Tregs in tolerant kidney transplant recipients. The table came from immunoSEQ multiplex PCR; TCRdb's copy has only in-frame clones and leaves some out. The sample table includes 48,000 or so clones. Sequenced here: CD4+ T cells from blood, sampled before the transplant. Receptors were obtained from a human donor who received a combined kidney and bone marrow transplant.

As to this clone: The CDR3 extends 3 residues past the end of the read, so its final part is completed from the germline J gene. The sample contains more than one DNA sequence encoding this CDR3. The chain joins TRBV19 to TRBJ1-4; TRBD1 agrees at 9 bases. The CDR3 loop spans 16 amino acids. The germline gives CDR1 LNHDA, CDR2 SQIVND (reference sequence). J was trimmed by 3 bases and V by 5 bases; bases with no gene match: 7. CDR3 DNA, as far as it was read: TGTGCCAGTAGTCATGAACAGGGGGCGGCTAATGAAAAA. Translated: CASSHEQGAANEK. In full, the CDR3 is CASSHEQGAANEKLFF.

As to this clone: The CDR3 end lies 3 residues beyond the end of the read and is filled in from the germline J gene. This chain connects TRBV7-3 to TRBJ2-2, with 7 bases lining up with TRBD2. This CDR3 comprises 16 residues. After removal of 1 base from V and 3 bases from J, the junction contained 5 bases not matched to a gene. The germline V gene has CDR1 SGHTA and CDR2 FQGTGA. CDR3 bases read: TGTGCCAGCAGCTTAAGAGGCGGGAGAGACACCGGGGAG. Encoded protein: CASSLRGGRDTGE. In full, the CDR3 reads CASSLRGGRDTGELFF.

About this clone itself: The read halts 3 residues ahead of the CDR3 end, with the missing end drawn from the germline J gene. The V and J genes are TRBV10-3 and TRBJ2-7; D unclear. V was shortened by 11 bases and J by 3 bases, with 17 bases between the two germline ends. This CDR3 spans 13 amino acids. Germline V gene data show CDR1 as ENHRY and CDR2 as SYGVKD. Partial CDR3 DNA: TGTGCCGCCGTCGGGTCCCTGGGCTACGAG. As protein: CAAVGSLGYE. The entire CDR3 protein reads CAAVGSLGYEQYF.

On this clone itself: The read halts 3 residues ahead of the CDR3 end, with the missing end drawn from the germline J gene. The rearrangement uses TRBV7-9 and TRBJ2-7; 11 bases map to TRBD1. In germline, CDR1 is SEHNR, CDR2 FQNEAQ (reference sequence). The trim removed 8 bases at V and 2 bases at J, leaving 8 bases unmatched. This CDR3 has 15 amino acids. The CDR3 DNA, read in part, is TGTGCCAGCGGGACGGGACAGGGGGAAACCTACGAG. It codes for CASGTGQGETYE. The whole CDR3 is CASGTGQGETYEQYF. The entire variable domain, with the rest obtained from reference TRBV7-9 and TRBJ2-7, is as follows: DTGVSQNPRHKITKRGQNVTFRCDPISEHNRLYWYRQTLGQGPEFLTYFQNEAQLEKSRLLSDRFSAERPKGSFSTLEIQRTEQGDSAMYLCASGTGQGETYEQYFGPGTRLTVT.

On this clone itself: The CDR3 extends 3 residues past the end of the read, so its final part is completed from the germline J gene. The chain combines TRBV19 with TRBJ2-5; possibly TRBD2 for D (7 bases). V lost 5 bases, J lost 5 bases, and 12 bases lay in between. The CDR3 has 13 amino acids. CDR1 is LNHDA, CDR2 SQIVND, per germline (reference sequence). Incomplete CDR3 DNA: TGTGCCAGTAGTTCGGGGGGCCGGGAGACC. It encodes CASSSGGRET. The CDR3 in full is CASSSGGRETQYF.

Remarks on this clone: Read sequence stops 3 residues before the CDR3 end, and the germline J gene provides the missing end. The gene calls are TRBV19 and TRBJ1-2; D possibly corresponds to TRBD1 (5 bases). Germline V gene data show CDR1 as LNHDA and CDR2 as SQIVND (reference sequence). Trimming pared 6 bases from V and 5 bases from J, leaving 10 bases between. The CDR3 runs to 12 residues. Partial CDR3 DNA: TGTGCCAGTAGAGGCCCAGGGTATGGC. As protein: CASRGPGYG. The entire CDR3 protein is CASRGPGYGYTF.

As regards this clone: Read coverage stops 3 residues before the CDR3 terminus; the germline J gene supplies the remainder. The chain carries TRBV6-2 or TRBV6-3 and TRBJ2-7; D possibly uses TRBD1 or TRBD2 (6 bases each). The CDR3 consists of 12 residues. Germline V gives CDR1 MNHEY, CDR2 SVGEGT. Trimming pared 6 bases from V and 6 bases from J, leaving 12 bases between. Here the CDR3 reads CASSQQGGEQYF. The sequenced CDR3 bases are TGTGCCAGCAGCCAACAGGGAGGCGAG.

Worth noting for this clone: Read data end 3 residues before the CDR3 end; the end is taken from the germline J gene. The rearrangement links TRBV7-6 to TRBJ2-2; TRBD2 aligns across 11 bases. Trimming at V came to 4 bases and at J to 5 bases, leaving 6 bases not matched to a gene. Germline-derived CDR1 and CDR2 are SGHVS and FNYEAQ. The CDR3 length is 16 residues. This CDR3 reads CASSSLRTSGTGELFF. The DNA read from the CDR3 is TGTGCCAGCAGCTCACTAAGGACTAGCGGGACCGGGGAG.

Points on this clone: The read finishes 3 residues shy of the CDR3 end, and the germline J gene is used to complete it. V usage is TRBV7-2 and J usage is TRBJ1-5; 7 bases are shared with TRBD1. J was trimmed by 3 bases and V by 5 bases; bases with no gene match: 7. The V gene's germline CDR1 is SGHTA and CDR2 FQGNSA. This CDR3 is 15 amino acids long. The sequenced part of the CDR3 DNA is TGTGCCAGCAGCCCGCACAGGGGCCACAATCAGCCC. Protein: CASSPHRGHNQP. The whole CDR3 is CASSPHRGHNQPQHF.

Comments on this clone: The CDR3 end lies 3 residues beyond the end of the read and is filled in from the germline J gene. The V gene is TRBV29-1, the J gene TRBJ1-1, with D uncertain. Germline values: CDR1 SQVTM, CDR2 ANQGSEA. The germline V and J ends were trimmed by 0 bases and 5 bases, with 16 bases remaining between them. The CDR3 runs 15 residues. The covered CDR3 bases are TGCAGCGTTGAAGACCAAGGGTTCGTCACAACTGAA. This encodes CSVEDQGFVTTE. The CDR3 reads in full as CSVEDQGFVTTEAFF. Drawing the rest from reference TRBV29-1 and TRBJ1-1, the complete variable domain is SAVISQKPSRDICQRGTSLTIQCQVDSQVTMMFWYRQQPGQSLTLIATANQGSEATYESGFVIDKFPISRPNLTFSTLTVSNMSPEDSSIYLCSVEDQGFVTTEAFFGQGTRLTVV.

A remark on this clone: The read halts 3 residues ahead of the CDR3 end, with the missing end drawn from the germline J gene. This rearrangement joins TRBV5-1 to TRBJ2-7, with 7 bases lining up with TRBD1. The CDR3 loop spans 16 amino acids. Looked up from germline, CDR1 is SGHRS and CDR2 is YFSETQ. Trimming took 0 bases from V and 6 from J; bases not matched to a gene: 12. The DNA read from the CDR3 is TGCGCCAGCAGCTTGGCCCCGTCAGGGGGTGCTTCCGAG. Protein product: CASSLAPSGGASE. The CDR3, in full, reads CASSLAPSGGASEQYF.

As for this clone: The read halts 3 residues ahead of the CDR3 end, with the missing end drawn from the germline J gene. The rearrangement uses TRBV7-6 and TRBJ2-4; possible D gene TRBD2, 6 bases. Germline V gene lookup returns CDR1 SGHVS and CDR2 FNYEAQ. The V end lost 4 bases, the J end lost 1 base, and 8 bases lay between the germline ends. CDR3 length: 14 amino acids. The CDR3: CASSSGGAKNIQYF. CDR3 bases read: TGTGCCAGCAGCTCCGGAGGGGCCAAAAACATT. Based on the CDR3 plus reference TRBV7-6 and TRBJ2-4, the full variable domain is GAGVSQSPRYKVTKRGQDVALRCDPISGHVSLYWYRQALGQGPEFLTYFNYEAQQDKSGLPNDRFSAERPEGSISTLTIQRTEQRDSAMYRCASSSGGAKNIQYFGAGTRLSVL.

To note about this clone: The read falls 3 residues short of the CDR3 end, and the missing part is taken from the germline J gene. V and J are TRBV20-1 and TRBJ1-5; 8 bases line up with TRBD1. With 4 bases clipped from V and 6 bases from J, the junction kept 5 bases outside the gene matches. The CDR3 is 13 residues long. Germline-derived CDR1 and CDR2 are DFQATT and SNEGSKA (reference sequence). The chain's CDR3 is CSANQGASQPQHF. The sequenced part of the CDR3 DNA is TGCAGTGCTAATCAGGGGGCGAGTCAGCCC.

With respect to this clone: The CDR3 end is not reached by the read, which stops 3 residues before it; the germline J gene fills it in. The rearrangement uses TRBV5-1 and TRBJ2-5, with D tentatively TRBD2 (6 bases). The V end was cut by 4 bases, the J end by 1 base, with 14 bases between. Per germline, CDR1 SGHRS and CDR2 YFSETQ. The CDR3 has 15 amino acids. This CDR3 reads CASSTAPGGQETQYF. The sequenced CDR3 bases are TGCGCCAGCAGCACCGCACCCGGGGGCCAAGAGACC. Filled out from reference TRBV5-1 and TRBJ2-5, the complete variable domain reads KAGVTQTPRYLIKTRGQQVTLSCSPISGHRSVSWYQQTPGQGLQFLFEYFSETQRNKGNFPGRFSGRQFSNSRSEMNVSTLELGDSALYLCASSTAPGGQETQYFGPGTRLLVL.

Note on this clone: The CDR3 is cut off 3 residues early in the read; its end comes from the germline J gene. The rearrangement links TRBV9 to TRBJ2-1; tentative D call: TRBD1 (6 bases). With 2 bases removed from V and 5 bases from J, the gap between germline ends came to 14 bases. The CDR3 is made up of 15 amino acids. The germline V gene encodes CDR1 SGDLS and CDR2 YYNGEE. CDR3 residues: CASSVNWAGDNEQFF. Incomplete CDR3 DNA: TGTGCCAGCAGCGTCAATTGGGCAGGGGACAATGAG.

As for this clone: The read gets to within 3 residues of the CDR3 end, and the germline J gene fills in the rest. This chain connects TRBV6-2 or TRBV6-3 to TRBJ1-2; D unresolved. V was trimmed by 8 bases and J by 3 bases, leaving 13 bases between them. Germline V gene lookup returns CDR1 MNHEY and CDR2 SVGEGT. The CDR3 runs 13 residues. CDR3 residues: CASARANHYGYTF. The sequenced part of the CDR3 DNA is TGTGCCAGCGCGCGGGCGAACCACTATGGC.

A word on this clone: The CDR3 end lies 3 residues beyond the end of the read and is filled in from the germline J gene. This chain connects TRBV20-1 to TRBJ2-1; 9 bases are shared with TRBD2. The CDR3 totals 14 residues. Germline CDR1 is DFQATT and CDR2 is SNEGSKA (reference sequence). V dropped 1 base and J dropped 7; count of bases not matched to a gene: 5. The sequenced CDR3 bases are TGCAGTGCTAGAGCCGCGGGAGGGCTTAATGAG. Translation gives CSARAAGGLNE. The whole CDR3 sequence is CSARAAGGLNEQFF.

As to this clone: The observed sequence ends 3 residues before the CDR3 terminus, with the missing tail filled in from the germline J gene. The chain carries TRBV19 and TRBJ1-5; TRBD1 matches 7 bases. CDR1 is LNHDA and CDR2 is SQIVND in the germline V gene (reference sequence). The J segment lost 5 bases and the V segment lost 6 bases, leaving 4 bases of the junction unmatched. The CDR3 extends over 13 amino acids. Here the CDR3 reads CASSQGGHQPQHF. The CDR3 bases that were read are TGTGCCAGTAGCCAGGGGGGCCATCAGCCC.

The part of the CDR3 DNA that was read is TGTGCCTGGAGTGAGAGGACAGGATATGCTGGAAACACC. Protein product: CAWSERTGYAGNT. The entire CDR3 sequence reads CAWSERTGYAGNTIYF. V usage is TRBV30 and J usage is TRBJ1-3, with 7 bases aligning to TRBD1. The CDR3 end falls 3 residues outside the read, so it is completed with the germline J gene. Unmatched junction bases numbered 8, after V lost 1 base and J lost 2 bases. CDR3 size: 16 residues. From germline, CDR1 is GTSNPN and CDR2 SVGIG (reference sequence).

On this clone itself: The CDR3 end lies 3 residues beyond the end of the read and is filled in from the germline J gene. V usage is TRBV19 and J usage is TRBJ2-7; D is uncertain. CDR1 LNHDA and CDR2 SQIVND come from the germline V gene (reference sequence). CDR3 length: 14 residues. With 2 bases removed from V and 3 bases from J, the gap between germline ends came to 11 bases. The CDR3 region is CASSISQESYEQYF. The covered CDR3 bases are TGTGCCAGTAGTATAAGTCAGGAGAGCTACGAG. Filled out from reference TRBV19 and TRBJ2-7, the complete variable domain reads DGGITQSPKYLFRKEGQNVTLSCEQNLNHDAMYWYRQDPGQGLRLIYYSQIVNDFQKGDIAEGYSVSREKKESFPLTVTSAQKNPTAFYLCASSISQESYEQYFGPGTRLTVT.

Regarding this clone: The observed sequence ends 3 residues before the CDR3 terminus, with the missing tail filled in from the germline J gene. V and J are TRBV7-9 and TRBJ2-7, with 10 bases lining up with TRBD1. The CDR3 contains 15 residues. Germline V lookup: CDR1 SEHNR, CDR2 FQNEAQ (reference sequence). The trim removed 5 bases at V and 2 bases at J, leaving 6 bases unmatched. The DNA read from the CDR3 is TGTGCCAGCAGCGCGGACAGGGGGGTTCCCTACGAG. This translates into CASSADRGVPYE. The entire CDR3 protein reads CASSADRGVPYEQYF.

Regarding this clone: The CDR3 goes on 3 residues after the read ends, and that part is filled in from the germline J gene. J is TRBJ2-2 and V is TRBV2; D perhaps matches TRBD1 (5 bases). CDR3 length: 14 amino acids. Germline CDR1 is SNHLY and CDR2 is FYNNEI. Trimming left V 6 bases short and J 0 bases short, with 8 bases between. The part of the CDR3 DNA that was read is TGTGCCAGCAGCCGGACACCGAACACCGGGGAG. Protein sequence: CASSRTPNTGE. The CDR3 in its entirety is CASSRTPNTGELFF.

Comments on this clone: The CDR3 end is not reached by the read, which stops 3 residues before it; the germline J gene fills it in. The chain joins TRBV7-9 to TRBJ1-4; D is undetermined. Germline V gene data show CDR1 as SEHNR and CDR2 as FQNEAQ (reference sequence). Trimming left V 2 bases short and J 4 bases short, with 11 bases between. The CDR3 loop spans 15 amino acids. CDR3 sequence reads: CASSLFVDINEKLFF. Partial CDR3 DNA: TGTGCCAGCAGCTTATTTGTAGATATTAATGAAAAA.

As to this clone: The read comes to an end 3 residues before the CDR3 does, leaving the germline J gene to fill in the end. The chain is built from TRBV7-1 and TRBJ2-2, with D tentatively TRBD2 (6 bases). TRBV7-1 is noted as an ORF with a role that remains uncertain. V gave up 2 bases and J gave up 2 bases, with 24 bases separating them. The CDR3 is made up of 20 amino acids. CDR3 sequence reads: CASSSSHGGAGGDNTGELFF. Partial CDR3 DNA: TGTGCCAGCAGCTCATCTCACGGGGGAGCCGGGGGAGACAACACCGGGGAG.

For this clone: The CDR3 goes on 3 residues after the read ends, and that part is filled in from the germline J gene. This sequence joins TRBV6-2 or TRBV6-3 and TRBJ2-3; D gene ambiguous. The CDR3 is 16 residues long. CDR1 and CDR2 from the germline V gene are MNHEY and SVGEGT. Trimming pared 0 bases from V and 2 bases from J, leaving 12 bases between. CDR3: CASSYSALRVTDTQYF. The CDR3 bases that were read are TGTGCCAGCAGTTACTCAGCGCTTCGGGTCACAGATACG.

Concerning this clone: The observed sequence ends 3 residues before the CDR3 terminus, with the missing tail filled in from the germline J gene. V usage is TRBV30 and J usage is TRBJ1-1; no clear D. Germline values: CDR1 GTSNPN, CDR2 SVGIG (reference sequence). This CDR3 has 13 residues. The V end lost 1 base, the J end lost 0 bases, and 6 bases lay between the germline ends. Partial CDR3 DNA: TGTGCCTGGAGTGGAAGCCTGAACACTGAA. It specifies CAWSGSLNTE. In full, the CDR3 is CAWSGSLNTEAFF.

In the case of this clone: The CDR3 end falls 3 residues outside the read, so it is completed with the germline J gene. The J gene is TRBJ2-3, the V gene TRBV6-2 or TRBV6-3; 7 nucleotides line up with TRBD1. V lost 6 bases and J lost 6; bases outside the gene matches: 18. The germline V gene has CDR1 MNHEY and CDR2 SVGEGT. The CDR3 length is 17 residues. The covered CDR3 bases are TGTGCCAGCAGCCCGACGCGCCCCCGACAGGGAACCGATACG. Translating it yields CASSPTRPRQGTDT. The whole CDR3 sequence reads CASSPTRPRQGTDTQYF.

Concerning this clone itself: The sequenced fragment ends 3 residues before the CDR3 boundary, so the rest is inferred from the germline J gene. The chain employs TRBV5-1 and TRBJ2-1; TRBD2 matches 10 bases. The CDR3 sequence is 15 residues long. J was trimmed by 9 bases and V by 3 bases; bases with no gene match: 9. CDR1 and CDR2 from the germline V gene are SGHRS and YFSETQ. The CDR3 reads CASSSLAGDLGEQFF. The sequenced CDR3 bases are TGCGCCAGCAGCTCCCTAGCGGGAGATTTGGGTGAG. Using reference TRBV5-1 and TRBJ2-1 for the parts outside the CDR3, the full variable domain is KAGVTQTPRYLIKTRGQQVTLSCSPISGHRSVSWYQQTPGQGLQFLFEYFSETQRNKGNFPGRFSGRQFSNSRSEMNVSTLELGDSALYLCASSSLAGDLGEQFFGPGTRLTVL.

For this clone: The read falls 3 residues short of the CDR3 end, and the missing part is taken from the germline J gene. The rearrangement joins TRBV7-9 to TRBJ2-7; D is possibly TRBD1 (7 bases). CDR1 SEHNR and CDR2 FQNEAQ come from the germline V gene (reference sequence). This CDR3 comprises 14 residues. Trimming removed 11 bases from V and 4 bases from J, with 21 bases in between. This CDR3 is CALGRGVGTYEQYF. Partial CDR3 DNA: TGTGCCCTCGGCAGGGGGGTAGGGACTTACGAG.

As to this clone: The sequence runs out 3 residues before the end of the CDR3; the remainder is reconstructed from the germline J gene. This chain links TRBV20-1 with TRBJ2-5; 11 positions match TRBD1. Germline CDR1 and CDR2: DFQATT and SNEGSKA (reference sequence). J gave up 7 bases and V 0 bases, and 4 bases lay outside the gene matches. This CDR3 has 14 residues. The CDR3 DNA, read in part, is TGCAGTGCTAGAGAGGACAGGGGGCTGGTGACC. Protein: CSAREDRGLVT. The complete CDR3 protein is CSAREDRGLVTQYF.